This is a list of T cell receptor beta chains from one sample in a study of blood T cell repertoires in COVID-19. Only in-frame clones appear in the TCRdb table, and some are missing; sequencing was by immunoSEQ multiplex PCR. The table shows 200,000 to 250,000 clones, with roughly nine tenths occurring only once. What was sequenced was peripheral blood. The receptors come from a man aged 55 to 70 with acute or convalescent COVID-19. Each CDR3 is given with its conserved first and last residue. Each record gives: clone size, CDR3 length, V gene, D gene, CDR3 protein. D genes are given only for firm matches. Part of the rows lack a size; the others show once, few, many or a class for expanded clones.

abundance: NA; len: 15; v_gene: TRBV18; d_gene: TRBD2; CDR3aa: CASSPQGGRAFEQFF
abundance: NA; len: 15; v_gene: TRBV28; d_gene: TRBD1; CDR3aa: CASSPTGAGANVLTF
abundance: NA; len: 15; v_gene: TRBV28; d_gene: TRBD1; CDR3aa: CASSPAGTGEETQYF
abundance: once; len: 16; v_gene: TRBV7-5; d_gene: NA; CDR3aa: CARSPGQGGQENIQYF
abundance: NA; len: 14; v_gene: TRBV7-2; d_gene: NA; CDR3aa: CASSLSGVYSPLHF
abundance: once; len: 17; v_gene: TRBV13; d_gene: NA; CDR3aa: CASSSMEDRRRSYEQYF
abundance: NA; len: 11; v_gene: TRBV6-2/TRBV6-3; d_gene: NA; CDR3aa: CASSSGYGYTF
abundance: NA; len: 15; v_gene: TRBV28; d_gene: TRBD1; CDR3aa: CASSPHRGQNTEAFF
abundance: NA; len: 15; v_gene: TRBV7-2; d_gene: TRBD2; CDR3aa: CASSLELAGVGEQYF
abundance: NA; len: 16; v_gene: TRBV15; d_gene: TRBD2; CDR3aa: CATSARLAGGTDTQYF
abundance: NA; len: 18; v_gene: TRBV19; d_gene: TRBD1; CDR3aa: CASSPRAPGQGAAQPQHF
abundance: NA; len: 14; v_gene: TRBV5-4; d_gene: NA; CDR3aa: CASSLAAGRNEQFF
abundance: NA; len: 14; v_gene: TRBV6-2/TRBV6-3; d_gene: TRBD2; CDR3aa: CASSYPLAGETQYF